The rows below give T cell receptor beta chains drawn from one sample of a study of patients and donors after allogeneic stem cell transplantation. TCRdb reprocessed the RT-PCR reads with MiXCR, giving one entry per CDR3 protein. The table includes roughly 940,000 distinct CDR3 sequences, around 17% detected once. The material sequenced was blood, either unsorted or a sorted T cell fraction (not recorded which). The source is a human donor who was either an allogeneic HSCT recipient or a stem cell or donor lymphocyte infusion donor (not recorded which). It is not recorded whose cells these are; they may come from a transplant donor. CDR3s leave out the opening cysteine and the closing phenylalanine or tryptophan. A D gene is named only where the DNA matches it firmly.

>TRBJ2-2|TRBV12-3/TRBV12-4|TRBD1
ASRISGTGLFGELF
>TRBJ1-5|TRBV20-1|-
SARSGPQPQH
>TRBJ2-1|TRBV24-1|TRBD1
ATSEQGQGAFNEQF
>TRBJ2-1|TRBV4-3|-
ASSQDRNLNEQF
>TRBJ1-5|TRBV12-3/TRBV12-4|-
ASSLVRESRNQPQH
>TRBJ2-7|TRBV20-1|-
SASVLRRGNYEQY
>TRBJ2-7|TRBV12-3/TRBV12-4|TRBD2
ASSAHGGLNYEQY
>TRBJ1-1|TRBV5-1|-
ASSAETNKDTEAF
>TRBJ1-5|TRBV30|-
AWSDGGDQPQH
>TRBJ2-7|TRBV29-1|-
SVLTVYSYEQY
>TRBJ2-1|TRBV7-9|TRBD1
ASSHTTGGYSYNEQF
>TRBJ2-5|TRBV13|TRBD1
ASSLSLDRARVETQY
>TRBJ1-5|TRBV3-1|-
ASSQGGAQH
>TRBJ2-7|TRBV11-3|-
ASSPWGEDEQY
>TRBJ1-5|TRBV2|-
ASSVQGWNQPQH
>TRBJ1-1|TRBV12-3/TRBV12-4|-
ASSLRLRRDNKNTEAF
>TRBJ2-7|TRBV12-3/TRBV12-4|TRBD2
ASSPWASGSYEQY